These T cell receptor beta chains were read from a single sample in a study of T-cell memory formation after mild COVID-19. TCRdb ran MiXCR on the 5' RACE reads and lists one entry per CDR3 protein. Of under 150,000 distinct CDR3 sequences in the sample, about 15% were seen once. Material for sequencing was PBMCs or a T cell subset sorted from them (not recorded which). The receptor source for this set is an adult woman who had mild COVID-19 (a few samples of this study predate the infection). Cell type and time point are not known. The CDR3 runs from the conserved cysteine through the conserved F or W. The D gene is left open where the match is weak. For some rows the clone size is stated as once, few or many, or as a class when expanded; others skip it.

J | D | size | V | CDR3 | DNA
TRBJ2-1 | TRBD1 | - | TRBV7-6 | CASRGGTGVNEQFF | TGTGCCAGCAGGGGGGGGACAGGGGTCAATGAGCAGTTCTTC
TRBJ2-3 | TRBD2 | few | TRBV12-3/TRBV12-4 | CASSLSATRGADTQYF | TGTGCCAGCAGTTTATCTGCGACCCGGGGGGCAGATACGCAGTATTTT
TRBJ2-3 | - | - | TRBV15 | CATSKGEPRTDTQYF | TGTGCCACCAGCAAGGGTGAGCCACGCACAGATACGCAGTATTTT
TRBJ1-2 | TRBD1 | few | TRBV12-3/TRBV12-4 | CASSAHDRGPGYTF | TGTGCCAGCAGTGCGCACGACAGGGGGCCGGGCTACACCTTC
TRBJ2-1 | TRBD2 | few | TRBV7-9 | CASSAQTSGGYNEQFF | TGTGCCAGCAGCGCACAGACTAGCGGAGGATACAATGAGCAGTTCTTC
TRBJ2-1 | - | few | TRBV11-2 | CASSPRPGHLTREQFF | TGTGCCAGCAGCCCTCGCCCGGGACACCTTACAAGAGAGCAGTTCTTC
TRBJ2-5 | TRBD2 | - | TRBV18 | CASSPPWGGTETQYF | TGTGCCAGCTCACCACCGTGGGGAGGGACAGAGACCCAGTACTTC
TRBJ2-4 | TRBD1 | many | TRBV12-3/TRBV12-4 | CASRDTGDKNIQYF | TGTGCCAGCAGAGATACAGGGGACAAAAACATTCAGTACTTC
TRBJ1-2 | - | few | TRBV3-1 | CASSQGGSGYTF | TGTGCCAGCAGCCAAGGAGGGTCTGGCTACACCTTC
TRBJ2-7 | - | few | TRBV20-1 | CSARDPTVAYEQYF | TGCAGTGCTAGAGACCCTACCGTAGCCTACGAGCAGTACTTC
TRBJ2-5 | - | - | TRBV5-1 | CASSLAAGTVQETQYF | TGCGCCAGCAGCTTGGCCGCGGGAACGGTCCAAGAGACCCAGTACTTC
TRBJ2-3 | - | few | TRBV5-1 | CASSAAFDTQYF | TGCGCCAGCAGCGCCGCGTTTGATACGCAGTATTTT
TRBJ2-3 | - | few | TRBV29-1 | CSAFTDTQYF | TGCAGCGCCTTCACAGATACGCAGTATTTT
TRBJ2-2 | - | - | TRBV9 | CASSTQQGMPGELFF | TGTGCCAGCAGCACTCAACAGGGAATGCCCGGGGAGCTGTTTTTT
TRBJ2-7 | - | - | TRBV4-1 | CASSQSQGTMEQYF | TGCGCCAGCAGCCAATCACAGGGTACCATGGAGCAGTACTTC
TRBJ2-4 | - | - | TRBV21-1 | CASSYGTGKNIQYF | TGTGCCAGCAGCTACGGGACGGGTAAAAACATTCAGTACTTC
TRBJ2-5 | - | - | TRBV7-6 | CASSSPLGTAYQETQYF | TGTGCCAGCAGCTCTCCCCTCGGGACCGCGTACCAAGAGACCCAGTACTTC